This T cell receptor beta chain was recorded in a study of Ad26.COV2.S vaccination and SARS-CoV-2 variants (dated by TCRdb to the early 2020s). Describing the broader study: Donors in the vaccine arm were drawn from COV1001, a phase I-IIa trial of Ad26.COV2.S in healthy adults that was multicentre, randomized, double-blind and placebo-controlled. A total of 32 samples were included in the TCR-sequenced set, comprising around 19 Ad26.COV2.S vaccine recipients, 5 placebo recipients and 8 SARS-CoV-2 convalescent individuals. Ad26.COV2.S was given intramuscularly at 5x10^10 or 1x10^11 viral particles, as a single shot or as two shots 56 days apart. Investigators remained blinded to trial group allocation during experiments and outcome assessment. Sequencing of the TCRbeta repertoire served to evaluate the specificity and breadth of SARS-CoV-2-reactive T cell receptors following Ad26.COV2.S vaccination. Trial participants were randomized into five groups of five, in which low-dose or high-dose Ad26.COV2.S was given once or twice, or placebo was given on both occasions.

This clone has only a few counts. There is no known antigen for this receptor. Base qualities are not provided; no much larger clone lies one nucleotide away. The immunoSEQ Assay was the method used to sequence TCRbeta CDR3 regions. After extraction, genomic DNA underwent amplification by bias-controlled multiplex PCR, followed by high-throughput sequencing. For the original study's pipeline: To quantify the absolute abundance of every unique TCRbeta CDR3 region, sequences were collapsed and filtered. Usable DNA was measured by amplifying reference genes present in all nucleated cells, and TCRbeta template counts were normalized to that usable DNA to estimate T cell fraction. Repertoire TCRs were annotated as SARS-CoV-2-specific when V gene, CDR3 amino acid sequence and J gene were exactly matched to a known reactive TCR set. MIRA supplied the reference SARS-CoV-2 TCR set, which was filtered for enrichment in COVID-19-positive ImmuneCODE repertoires so that public or cross-reactive TCRs were removed. Using the MIRA antigens, annotated TCRs were further analysed by specific ORF or by position within an ORF. Depth was the summed frequency of annotated unique rearrangements, while breadth was defined as annotated unique rearrangements over total unique productive rearrangements. Two-sided Wilcoxon rank-sum tests were used to compare TCR breadth between groups. TCRdb provides this immuneACCESS table in a form limited to in-frame rearrangements. Some clones are lacking; in checked studies, under half of them reflect an unresolved V gene, and why the rest are absent is not known. V, J and clone size were drawn from that table, and D and trimming were deduced from the DNA. The sample records about 350,000 clones, approximately 86% of which are singletons. Around a tenth of the sample is in the top ten clones.

The germline V and J ends show losses of 2 bases and 2 bases respectively, and no gene match explains 5 bases of the junction. Via the germline V gene, CDR1 is LGHNA and CDR2 YNFKEQ. The CDR3 has 16 amino acids, counting the end cysteine and phenylalanine. Only the CDR3 part of the read is kept: 48 bases, read in frame from the first base. Per the publication, the treatment or condition label means: approximately 18 received Ad26.COV2.S at low or high dose, single or two shots; several received placebo; per-sample allocation not given. For vaccine and placebo recipients, the sequenced repertoires came from samples collected on day 63 after the first injection. In Cohort 1b, 25 to 30 adults aged 18-55 years were enrolled at a single site in Boston, USA, between 29 July and 7 August 2020. Ad26.COV2.S consisted of a replication-incompetent adenovirus type 26 vector by which a prefusion-stabilized SARS-CoV-2 spike protein from the original Wuhan strain was expressed.

What the authors observed across the whole study: The study was not powered for comparison of responses between vaccine doses or regimens. After vaccination, spike-specific CD8+ and CD4+ T cell responses were reported to show substantial breadth. Spike-specific TCR breadth was higher in Ad26.COV2.S recipients than in placebo recipients (P = 0.0014). Non-spike TCR breadth was comparable between vaccine and placebo recipients, consistent with the vaccine containing only spike. The authors noted that the TCR breadth and depth analyses may have underestimated total T cell responses.

Here the sequenced sample was peripheral blood, taken in a trial of Ad26.COV2.S vaccine versus placebo. Recombination connected TRBV4-2 to TRBJ2-3; TRBD2 agrees with 9 junctional bases. This TCR was sampled from a person aged 18-60 years who received the Ad26.COV2.S COVID-19 vaccine or a placebo. The nucleotides read TGTGCCAGCAGCCAACTAGCTAGCGGGGCCACAGATACGCAGTATTTT. The translation is CASSQLASGATDTQYF.